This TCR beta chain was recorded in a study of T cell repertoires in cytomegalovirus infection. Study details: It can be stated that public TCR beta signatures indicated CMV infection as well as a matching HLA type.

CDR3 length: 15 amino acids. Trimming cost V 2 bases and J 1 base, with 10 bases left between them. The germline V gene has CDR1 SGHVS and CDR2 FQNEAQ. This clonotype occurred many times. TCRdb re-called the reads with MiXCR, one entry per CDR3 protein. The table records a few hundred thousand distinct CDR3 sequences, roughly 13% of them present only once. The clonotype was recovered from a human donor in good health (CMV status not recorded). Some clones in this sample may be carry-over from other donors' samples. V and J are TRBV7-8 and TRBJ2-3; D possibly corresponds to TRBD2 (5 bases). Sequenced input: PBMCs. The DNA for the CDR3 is TGTGCCAGCAGCTTACTACTAGAAGGCACAGATACGCAGTATTTT. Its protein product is CASSLLLEGTDTQYF.